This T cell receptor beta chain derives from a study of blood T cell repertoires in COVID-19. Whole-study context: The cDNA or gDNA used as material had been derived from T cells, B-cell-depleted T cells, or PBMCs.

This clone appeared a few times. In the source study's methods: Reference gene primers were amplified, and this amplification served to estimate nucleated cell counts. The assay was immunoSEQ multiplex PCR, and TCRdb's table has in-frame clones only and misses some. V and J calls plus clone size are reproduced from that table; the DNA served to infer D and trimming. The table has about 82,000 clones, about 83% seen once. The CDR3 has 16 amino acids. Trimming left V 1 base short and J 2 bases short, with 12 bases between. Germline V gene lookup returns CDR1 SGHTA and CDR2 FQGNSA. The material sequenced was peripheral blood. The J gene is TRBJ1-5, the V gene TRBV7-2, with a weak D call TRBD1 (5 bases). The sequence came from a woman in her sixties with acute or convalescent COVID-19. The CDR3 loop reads CASSLEGNRGNQPQHF. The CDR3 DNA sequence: TGTGCCAGCAGCTTAGAGGGGAATAGGGGCAATCAGCCCCAGCATTTT.